These 19 T cell receptor beta chains came from one sample sequenced in a study of blood T cell repertoires in COVID-19 (TCRdb year 2020). Libraries were constructed by the immunoSEQ multiplex PCR assay. What TCRdb holds here is the immuneACCESS table cut down to in-frame rearrangements. Part of the clones is not present; checked against another copy, under half of the missing clones reflect an unresolved V gene, and the others are unexplained. The sample table holds roughly 320,000 clones, of which about 82% were seen once. In total, the top ten clones hold approximately 7.9% of the sample. The sample was peripheral blood. These TCRs come from a human donor in a cohort sampled during active COVID-19.

Ten or more counts support this clone. J is TRBJ1-5 and V is TRBV3-1 (or the pseudogene TRBV3-2); a weak D match, TRBD1 (6 bases). Trimming shortened V by 2 bases and J by 5 bases, and 19 bases separated the two germline ends. CDR1 is LGHDT and CDR2 is YNNKEL in the germline V gene (reference sequence). CDR3 length equals 17 residues. The CDR3 is CASSQITYRVEDQPQHF. Here the CDR3 DNA reads TGTGCCAGCAGCCAAATTACGTACAGGGTGGAGGATCAGCCCCAGCATTTT.

This chain uses TRBV9 with TRBJ2-5; 8 bases are shared with TRBD1. Germline V gene data show CDR1 as SGDLS and CDR2 as YYNGEE. The V and J ends lost 4 bases and 5 bases, in that order; junction bases with no gene match: 7. This CDR3 is built from 14 residues. DNA for the CDR3: TGTGCCAGCAGCTTCTCAGGGGGCTGGGAGACCCAGTACTTC. It translates to CASSFSGGWETQYF.

A single count supports this clone. This chain connects TRBV5-1 to TRBJ2-7, with 10 bases fitting TRBD1. V lost 3 bases and J lost 5; bases outside the gene matches: 5. The CDR3 runs 14 residues. Germline CDR1 reads SGHRS; CDR2 reads YFSETQ. The CDR3 sequence: CASSSGQGRNEQYF. Written as DNA, the CDR3 is TGCGCCAGCAGCTCGGGACAGGGGAGGAACGAGCAGTACTTC.

The chain joins TRBV7-9 to TRBJ1-4; maybe TRBD1 (5 bases). This CDR3 is built from 17 residues. Deletions cut 0 bases from V and 5 bases from J, with 16 bases between. Germline V gene lookup returns CDR1 SEHNR and CDR2 FQNEAQ (reference sequence). DNA of the CDR3: TGTGCCAGCAGCTTAGCGGTTTCTGGGGCAGAGAATGAAAAACTGTTTTTT. Its protein product is CASSLAVSGAENEKLFF.

This sequence joins TRBV5-1 and TRBJ1-1, with 10 positions matching TRBD1. Germline V lookup: CDR1 SGHRS, CDR2 YFSETQ. The CDR3 length is 16 residues. The V gene end was trimmed by 4 bases and the J gene end by 4 bases; junction bases not matched to a gene: 10. The CDR3 region has the DNA TGCGCCAGCAGCCCTGGACAGGGGGAGCTGGTCACTGAAGCTTTCTTT. Translated, it gives CASSPGQGELVTEAFF.

As DNA, the CDR3 is TGTGCCAGCAGTCCCGAGGGACAGGGGGCTAAGGAGCAGTACTTC. Its protein product is CASSPEGQGAKEQYF. J is TRBJ2-7 and V is TRBV25-1, with 12 bases that match TRBD1. The V gene end was trimmed by 5 bases and the J gene end by 7 bases; junction bases not matched to a gene: 9. The length of the CDR3 is 15 residues. The germline CDR1 and CDR2 sequences are MGHDK and SYGVNS.

The J gene is TRBJ1-5, the V gene TRBV30; maybe TRBD1 (5 bases). Germline V gene sequence: CDR1 GTSNPN, CDR2 SVGIG (reference sequence). V lost 0 bases, J lost 0 bases, and 9 bases lay in between. The CDR3 runs to 15 residues. CDR3 coding DNA: TGTGCCTGGAGTGTACTCGGGGGTAGCAATCAGCCCCAGCATTTT. Protein product: CAWSVLGGSNQPQHF.

V gene TRBV4-2 combines with J gene TRBJ2-6; 12 bases align to TRBD2. The V gene's germline CDR1 is LGHNA and CDR2 YNFKEQ. This CDR3 region has 18 residues. V shed 4 bases, J shed 4 bases, and the junction held 8 bases outside the gene matches. CDR3 amino acids: CASSPTSGGPGGANVLTF. In DNA form, the CDR3 reads TGTGCCAGCAGCCCAACTAGCGGGGGGCCTGGGGGGGCCAACGTCCTGACTTTC.

This clone was counted at least ten times. The V and J genes are TRBV4-1 and TRBJ2-6, with a weak D call TRBD1 (5 bases). Germline V CDR1 and CDR2: MGHRA, YSYEKL. Trimming took off 0 bases at V and 0 bases at J, with 15 bases between the two ends. The CDR3 covers 19 residues. The CDR3 DNA follows: TGCGCCAGCAGCCAAGATGCACCAGGGTTGTCCTCTGGGGCCAACGTCCTGACTTTC. It encodes CASSQDAPGLSSGANVLTF.

V and J are TRBV25-1 and TRBJ1-1; D gene ambiguous. The V and J ends lost 6 bases and 0 bases respectively, with 11 bases between them. The CDR3 is 14 residues long. Germline CDR1 and CDR2: MGHDK and SYGVNS. CDR3 in DNA: TGTGCCAGCAGCCCTCGCCGGGTGAACACTGAAGCTTTCTTT. Amino acids: CASSPRRVNTEAFF.

To note about this clone: This CDR3 is also generated by other DNA sequences in the sample. The chain carries TRBV24-1 and TRBJ2-1, with 10 bases identical to TRBD1. The germline CDR1 and CDR2 sequences are KGHDR and SFDVKD. Trimming removed 4 bases from V and 4 bases from J; junction bases left unmatched: 9. This CDR3 is built from 17 residues. The CDR3 nucleotides read TGTGCCACCAGTGACCCGACAGGGGGCGCATCTTACAATGAGCAGTTCTTC. It yields the protein CATSDPTGGASYNEQFF.

A single count supports this clone. The rearrangement links TRBV5-1 to TRBJ1-2; 8 nucleotides match TRBD1. The V and J ends lost 4 bases and 2 bases, in that order; junction bases with no gene match: 4. This CDR3 region has 14 residues. Looked up from germline, CDR1 is SGHRS and CDR2 is YFSETQ. The CDR3 protein is CASSGDRSNYGYTF. CDR3 nucleotides: TGCGCCAGCAGCGGGGACAGGTCAAACTATGGCTACACCTTC.

V gene TRBV9 combines with J gene TRBJ2-3, with 9 bases that match TRBD2. In germline, CDR1 is SGDLS, CDR2 YYNGEE. The CDR3 is 17 amino acids. The V segment lost 0 bases and the J segment 6 bases; nucleotides outside the gene matches: 11. For the CDR3, the DNA is TGTGCCAGCAGCGTAGTAGTGAGCGGGGGGCGTCAGGATACGCAGTATTTT. Translating it yields CASSVVVSGGRQDTQYF.

The chain joins TRBV5-6 to TRBJ1-4; D is ambiguous. Trimming stripped 1 base from V and 5 bases from J, with 9 bases between. The CDR3 spans 14 residues. Germline CDR1 reads SGHDT; CDR2 reads YYEEEE. The CDR3 region is CASSLIAVNEKLFF. In nucleotides, the CDR3 is TGTGCCAGCAGCTTGATCGCGGTCAATGAAAAACTGTTTTTT.

The chain links TRBV5-1 to TRBJ2-1; 9 bases align to TRBD1. Germline V gene sequence: CDR1 SGHRS, CDR2 YFSETQ. After removal of 4 bases from V and 9 bases from J, the junction contained 8 bases not matched to a gene. The CDR3 covers 14 residues. The CDR3 loop is CASSVRDRALEQFF. The CDR3 nucleotides are TGCGCCAGCAGCGTTCGGGACAGGGCTCTTGAGCAGTTCTTC.

This chain connects TRBV19 to TRBJ2-5, with D perhaps matching TRBD2 (6 bases). The V and J ends lost 1 base and 5 bases respectively, with 11 bases between them. CDR3 length: 14 residues. Germline lookup yields CDR1 LNHDA and CDR2 SQIVND (reference sequence). This chain's CDR3 is CASSIGSGGETQYF. As DNA, the CDR3 is TGTGCCAGTAGTATAGGTAGCGGCGGGGAGACCCAGTACTTC.

This clone has just a few counts. The chain uses TRBV7-3 and TRBJ2-7; D gene ambiguous. This CDR3 is built from 14 residues. The V end was cut by 2 bases, the J end by 6 bases, with 14 bases between. CDR1 is SGHTA and CDR2 is FQGTGA in the germline V gene. The CDR3 DNA is TGTGCCAGCAGCTTAGCCGCGGCTAGTAGCGAGCAGTACTTC. It translates to CASSLAAASSEQYF.

This chain links TRBV28 with TRBJ2-7, with D uncertain. This CDR3 contains 12 residues. Germline-derived CDR1 and CDR2 are MDHEN and SYDVKM. The ends were cut back, 4 bases at V and 4 bases at J, with 8 bases in the middle. The CDR3 loop is CASSSTEYEQYF. CDR3 in DNA: TGTGCCAGCAGTTCTACCGAGTACGAGCAGTACTTC.

This sequence joins TRBV2 and TRBJ1-1; the D is unclear. The length of the CDR3 is 13 residues. Trimming removed 2 bases from V and 1 base from J, with 5 bases in between. The germline V gene encodes CDR1 SNHLY and CDR2 FYNNEI. The CDR3 DNA follows: TGTGCCAGCAGTGAACAGCGGAACACTGAAGCTTTCTTT. It yields the protein CASSEQRNTEAFF. The full variable domain, with the rest looked up from reference TRBV2 and TRBJ1-1, is EPEVTQTPSHQVTQMGQEVILRCVPISNHLYFYWYRQILGQKVEFLVSFYNNEISEKSEIFDDQFSVERPDGSNFTLKIRSTKLEDSAMYFCASSEQRNTEAFFGQGTRLTVV.